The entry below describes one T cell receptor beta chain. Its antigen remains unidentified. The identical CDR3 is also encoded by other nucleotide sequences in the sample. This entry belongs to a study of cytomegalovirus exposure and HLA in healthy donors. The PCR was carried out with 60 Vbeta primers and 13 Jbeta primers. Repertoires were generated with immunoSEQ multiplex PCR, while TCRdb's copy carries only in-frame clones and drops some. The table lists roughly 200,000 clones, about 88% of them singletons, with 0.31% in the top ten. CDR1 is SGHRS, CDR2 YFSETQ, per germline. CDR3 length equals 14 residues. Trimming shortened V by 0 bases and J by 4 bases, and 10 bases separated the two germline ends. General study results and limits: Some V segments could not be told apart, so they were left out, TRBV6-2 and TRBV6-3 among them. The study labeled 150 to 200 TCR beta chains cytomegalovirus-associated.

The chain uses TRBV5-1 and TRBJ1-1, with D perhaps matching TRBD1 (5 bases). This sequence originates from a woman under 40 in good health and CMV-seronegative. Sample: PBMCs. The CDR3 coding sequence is TGCGCCAGCAGCTTGGAAGGGAGGGGCACTGAAGCTTTCTTT. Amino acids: CASSLEGRGTEAFF. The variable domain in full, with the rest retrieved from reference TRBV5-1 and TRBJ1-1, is KAGVTQTPRYLIKTRGQQVTLSCSPISGHRSVSWYQQTPGQGLQFLFEYFSETQRNKGNFPGRFSGRQFSNSRSEMNVSTLELGDSALYLCASSLEGRGTEAFFGQGTRLTVV.